Given below is one TCR beta chain in context. Its antigen remains unknown. This record belongs to a study of T cell responses to AZD1222 COVID-19 vaccine. Regarding the study as a whole: A rise in Spike-specific TCR breadth and depth followed two AZD1222 doses. Nearly half of the spike-specific TCRs reportedly recognize variant regions that carry no mutations.

Profiled with immunoSEQ multiplex PCR; TCRdb holds only in-frame clones, not every one. This table has more than 85,000 clones, 80% to 90% appearing once. The input for sequencing was peripheral blood, taken 28 days after the second AZD1222 dose. This sequence originates from an adult who received the AZD1222 COVID-19 vaccine.

The CDR3 DNA sequence: TGTGCCAGTAGTGGACTAGCGGGAGGGCCGGGTGAGCAGTTCTTC. Translation: CASSGLAGGPGEQFF. This sequence joins TRBV19 and TRBJ2-1, with 15 bases lining up with TRBD2. The ends lost 5 bases at V and 9 bases at J; junction bases unmatched: 5. The CDR3 length is 15 residues. CDR1 and CDR2 from the germline V gene are LNHDA and SQIVND (reference sequence).